These 9 T cell receptor beta chains were sequenced from one sample in a study of cytotoxic CD8 clonotypes in ibrutinib-treated CLL. Here immunoSEQ multiplex PCR was the method, and the copy in TCRdb shows in-frame clones only, minus some. The data contain some 130,000 clones, 70% to 80% of them singletons. Sample: PBMCs, taken after 24 months of ibrutinib treatment. These TCRs come from a human donor with chronic lymphocytic leukemia.

In its sample, this clone ranks as medium-sized (0.01 to 0.1%). The chain has TRBV7-8 and TRBJ2-3; 14 bases align to TRBD2. The CDR3 length is 15 residues. V shed 7 bases and J 5 bases; nucleotides not matched to a gene: 5. Germline V gives CDR1 SGHVS, CDR2 FQNEAQ. For the CDR3, the DNA is TGTGCCAGCACCTCGACTAGCGGGAGGGAAGATACGCAGTATTTT. It is translated as CASTSTSGREDTQYF.

This clone occurred once. The chain joins TRBV19 to TRBJ1-6, with 9 bases that match TRBD1. With 1 base clipped from V and 9 bases from J, the junction kept 4 bases outside the gene matches. The CDR3 length is 15 residues. CDR1 is LNHDA, CDR2 SQIVND, per germline (reference sequence). The DNA for the CDR3 is TGTGCCAGTAGTATAGCCCGACAGGGGGGTTCACCCCTCCACTTT. Protein: CASSIARQGGSPLHF.

V usage is TRBV6-5 and J usage is TRBJ2-1; 8 bases agree with TRBD2. V shed 7 bases and J 7 bases; nucleotides not matched to a gene: 12. The germline gives CDR1 MNHEY, CDR2 SVGAGI. The CDR3 consists of 15 residues. For the CDR3, the DNA is TGTGCCAGCACCCCCCGTGGGCAGCGGGGGAATGAGCAGTTCTTC. Protein product: CASTPRGQRGNEQFF.

The chain recombines TRBV5-6 with TRBJ1-1; no firm D call. With 0 bases removed from V and 3 bases from J, the gap between germline ends came to 12 bases. Germline V gene sequence: CDR1 SGHDT, CDR2 YYEEEE. The CDR3 runs to 15 residues. The DNA of the CDR3 is TGTGCCAGCAGCTTGGGACTGGGCGTCGACACTGAAGCTTTCTTT. It yields the protein CASSLGLGVDTEAFF.

This chain links TRBV7-9 with TRBJ1-4; D unclear. With 5 bases removed from V and 0 bases from J, the gap between germline ends came to 13 bases. The CDR3 sequence is 16 residues long. Germline V CDR1 and CDR2: SEHNR, FQNEAQ (reference sequence). CDR3 residues: CASSPPAFATNEKLFF. The CDR3 nucleotides read TGTGCCAGCAGCCCCCCCGCCTTTGCAACTAATGAAAAACTGTTTTTT.

The chain links TRBV6-4 to TRBJ2-2; the D gene could be TRBD1 or TRBD2 (7 bases each). The V gene's germline CDR1 is MRHNA and CDR2 SNTAGT. The CDR3 spans 14 residues. Trimming left V 0 bases short and J 10 bases short, with 12 bases between. In DNA, the CDR3 is TGTGCCAGCAGTGACTCGGGGGGGACAGAGGAGCTGTTTTTT. Its protein is CASSDSGGTEELFF.

J is TRBJ2-6 and V is TRBV7-3; D uncertain. The germline CDR1 and CDR2 sequences are SGHTA and FQGTGA. CDR3 length equals 13 residues. V lost 5 bases, J lost 0 bases, and 2 bases lay in between. CDR3 sequence reads: CASSISGANVLTF. CDR3 sequence (DNA): TGTGCCAGCAGCATCTCTGGGGCCAACGTCCTGACTTTC.

This clone showed up just once. The chain combines TRBV30 with TRBJ2-7; D remains unclear. The CDR3 covers 11 residues. The germline CDR1 and CDR2 sequences are GTSNPN and SVGIG (reference sequence). Trimming cost V 5 bases and J 2 bases, with 7 bases left between them. The CDR3 DNA sequence: TGTGCCTGGGTCTCTACCTACGAGCAGTACTTC. It codes for CAWVSTYEQYF. The whole variable domain, remainder taken from reference TRBV30 and TRBJ2-7, is SQTIHQWPATLVQPVGSPLSLECTVEGTSNPNLYWYRQAAGRGLQLLFYSVGIGQISSEVPQNLSASRPQDRQFILSSKKLLLSDSGFYLCAWVSTYEQYFGPGTRLTVT.

The rearrangement links TRBV5-6 to TRBJ2-7, with 9 bases identical to TRBD1. Germline trimming cut 6 bases from V and 2 bases from J; bases unmatched to any gene: 6. Germline V gives CDR1 SGHDT, CDR2 YYEEEE. The CDR3 loop spans 14 amino acids. CDR3 nucleotides: TGTGCCAGCAACGCCCGGGACAGGGCCTACGAGCAGTACTTC. Translating gives CASNARDRAYEQYF.